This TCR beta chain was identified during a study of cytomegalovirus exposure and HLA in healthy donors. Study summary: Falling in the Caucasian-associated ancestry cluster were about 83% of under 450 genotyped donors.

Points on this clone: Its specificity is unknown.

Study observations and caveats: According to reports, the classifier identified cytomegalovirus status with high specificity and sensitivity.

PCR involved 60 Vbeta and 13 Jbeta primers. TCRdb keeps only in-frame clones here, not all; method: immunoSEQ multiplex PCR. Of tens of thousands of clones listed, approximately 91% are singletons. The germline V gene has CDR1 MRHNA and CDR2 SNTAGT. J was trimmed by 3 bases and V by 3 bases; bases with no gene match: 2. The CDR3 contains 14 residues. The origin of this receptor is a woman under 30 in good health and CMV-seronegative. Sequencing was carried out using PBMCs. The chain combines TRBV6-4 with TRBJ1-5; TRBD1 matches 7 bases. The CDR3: CASSETGDNQPQHF. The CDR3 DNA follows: TGTGCCAGCAGTGAAACAGGGGACAATCAGCCCCAGCATTTT.